This note documents a single TCR beta chain sequence. The data originate from a study of T cell repertoires in cytomegalovirus infection. TCRdb processed the reads anew with MiXCR; each CDR3 protein has one entry. The table shows approximately 180,000 distinct CDR3 sequences, with 8% to 10% occurring only once. The length of the CDR3 is 14 residues. Germline V CDR1 and CDR2: MNHEY, SVGAGI. Trimming cost V 5 bases and J 2 bases, with 12 bases left between them. Specimen: PBMCs. The J gene is TRBJ1-1, the V gene TRBV6-5, with D perhaps TRBD1 (5 bases). The sequence was obtained from a human donor in good health (CMV status not recorded). Some clones in this sample may be carry-over from other donors' samples. The CDR3 protein is CASSQGPINTEAFF. DNA for the CDR3: TGTGCCAGCAGTCAGGGACCTATCAACACTGAAGCTTTCTTT.